This T cell receptor (beta chain) was sequenced in a study of CXCR3-negative and CXCR3-positive naive CD8 T cells. Regarding the study as a whole: Comparison of naive cells showed more hydrophobic TRB CDR3s in CXCR3-positive than in CXCR3-negative naive cells. In both naive subsets diversity was comparably high, whereas memory CD8+ cells showed much lower diversity. Naive subsets displayed similar surface CD5, and TCR strength was inferred from TRB CDR3 properties.

CDR3 size: 18 residues. Per the germline V gene, CDR1 is MGHDK and CDR2 is SYGVNS. Preparation of TRB cDNA libraries relied on 5' RACE carrying UMI labels. No DNA is given; TCRdb re-called the 5' RACE reads and lists each CDR3 protein once. The repertoire table contains about 98,000 distinct CDR3 sequences. As regards this clonotype: Its target is unknown.

This chain joins TRBV25-1 and TRBJ1-5; TCRdb's D call of TRBD1 is untestable without DNA. The TCR comes from a human donor in good health. Some clones in this sample may be carry-over from other donors' samples. Sequencing was performed on naive CXCR3+ CD8+ T cells from blood. Described subset: CD45RO-CCR7+CD27+CD95- naive CD8+ T cells expressing CXCR3 (TNR3+). This CDR3 is CASSASSGVAGSGQPQHF. Full variable domain (rest looked up from reference TRBV25-1 and TRBJ1-5): EADIYQTPRYLVIGTGKKITLECSQTMGHDKMYWYQQDPGMELHLIHYSYGVNSTEKGDLSSESTVSRIRTEHFPLTLESARPSHTSQYLCASSASSGVAGSGQPQHFGDGTRLSIL.